A selection of T cell receptor beta chains follows, all from one sample in a study of blood T cell repertoires in COVID-19. Data came from immunoSEQ multiplex PCR; TCRdb stores just in-frame clones and leaves some out. This sample yields about 190,000 clones, of which about 86% are seen a single time; about an eighth belongs to the top ten. The source material was peripheral blood. These receptors came from a man aged 30 to 39 with active or convalescent COVID-19. Each CDR3 is given with its conserved first and last residue. Fields, in order: J gene, V gene, D gene, CDR3 length, clone size, CDR3 protein. A D gene is named only where the DNA matches it firmly. Some rows have no size entry. The others give once, few or many, or a class for an expanded clone.

j_call: TRBJ1-5
v_call: TRBV30
d_call: -
cdr3_length: 15
clone_size: -
cdr3_aa: CAWSVPLGGNGPQHF

j_call: TRBJ2-7
v_call: TRBV24-1
d_call: TRBD1
cdr3_length: 17
clone_size: -
cdr3_aa: CATSDTPSTGGSYEQYF

j_call: TRBJ2-1
v_call: TRBV6-5
d_call: TRBD2
cdr3_length: 15
clone_size: few
cdr3_aa: CASSYEGTSGNEQFF

j_call: TRBJ2-2
v_call: TRBV7-6
d_call: -
cdr3_length: 14
clone_size: -
cdr3_aa: CASSSPGVAGELFF

j_call: TRBJ2-5
v_call: TRBV11-3
d_call: -
cdr3_length: 14
clone_size: -
cdr3_aa: CASSLNAGGETQYF

j_call: TRBJ2-3
v_call: TRBV3-1/TRBV3-2
d_call: TRBD2
cdr3_length: 18
clone_size: -
cdr3_aa: CASSQRTSSGSSTDTQYF

j_call: TRBJ1-3
v_call: TRBV9
d_call: -
cdr3_length: 15
clone_size: -
cdr3_aa: CASSAQGGSRNTIYF

j_call: TRBJ2-2
v_call: TRBV19
d_call: TRBD2
cdr3_length: 16
clone_size: once
cdr3_aa: CASSPRGGYVTGELFF

j_call: TRBJ2-7
v_call: TRBV7-9
d_call: TRBD1
cdr3_length: 14
clone_size: -
cdr3_aa: CASSSGTATYEQYF

j_call: TRBJ2-1
v_call: TRBV4-3
d_call: -
cdr3_length: 13
clone_size: -
cdr3_aa: CASSQDRGYEQFF

j_call: TRBJ2-5
v_call: TRBV5-1
d_call: -
cdr3_length: 14
clone_size: -
cdr3_aa: CASSLAGNQETQYF

j_call: TRBJ2-2
v_call: TRBV12-3/TRBV12-4
d_call: -
cdr3_length: 12
clone_size: -
cdr3_aa: CASSFRTGELFF

j_call: TRBJ2-1
v_call: TRBV6-2/TRBV6-3
d_call: TRBD1
cdr3_length: 14
clone_size: -
cdr3_aa: CASSQGGPTNEQFF

j_call: TRBJ1-2
v_call: TRBV19
d_call: TRBD1
cdr3_length: 14
clone_size: -
cdr3_aa: CASSIEEGAGGYTF

j_call: TRBJ1-2
v_call: TRBV7-2
d_call: -
cdr3_length: 13
clone_size: -
cdr3_aa: CASSPPAHYGYTF

j_call: TRBJ2-5
v_call: TRBV30
d_call: -
cdr3_length: 11
clone_size: few
cdr3_aa: CAWSPKETQYF

j_call: TRBJ2-5
v_call: TRBV11-2
d_call: TRBD1
cdr3_length: 15
clone_size: -
cdr3_aa: CASSLDGTGHGTQYF

j_call: TRBJ2-5
v_call: TRBV11-2
d_call: TRBD1
cdr3_length: 14
clone_size: -
cdr3_aa: CASSPQGAQQTQYF

j_call: TRBJ1-6
v_call: TRBV13
d_call: -
cdr3_length: 16
clone_size: -
cdr3_aa: CASSLTGSGVDSPLHF

j_call: TRBJ2-3
v_call: TRBV25-1
d_call: -
cdr3_length: 12
clone_size: -
cdr3_aa: CASSSVSDTQYF

j_call: TRBJ2-2
v_call: TRBV11-2
d_call: TRBD2
cdr3_length: 17
clone_size: -
cdr3_aa: CASRQRVGTKNTGELFF